Each of the 31 T cell receptor beta chains below was sequenced from the same sample in a study of CD8+ T cells in alopecia areata. Extracted from the samples, RNA was reverse transcribed into cDNA to serve as the sequencing template. The table came from immunoSEQ multiplex PCR; TCRdb's copy has only in-frame clones and leaves some out. The sample lists over 100,000 clones; about 50% were seen once. The sequenced sample was CD8+ T cells sorted from blood, obtained at week 0. Receptors were obtained from a human donor with alopecia areata.

The J gene is TRBJ2-2, the V gene TRBV29-1; 15 nucleotides agree with TRBD2. The CDR3 spans 16 residues. With 5 bases clipped from V and 4 bases from J, the junction kept 5 bases outside the gene matches. Germline CDR1 is SQVTM and CDR2 is ANQGSEA. The CDR3 DNA follows: TGCAGCGTTCTGGGACTAGCGGGGGGCCCCACCGGGGAGCTGTTTTTT. This translates into CSVLGLAGGPTGELFF.

The rearrangement uses TRBV29-1 and TRBJ1-1; D possibly corresponds to TRBD1 (5 bases). The ends were cut back, 6 bases at V and 6 bases at J, with 11 bases in the middle. CDR3 length: 11 residues. Germline V gene lookup returns CDR1 SQVTM and CDR2 ANQGSEA. The CDR3 DNA reads TGCAGCGTCCGAACAGGCCCTGAAGCTTTCTTT. This sequence encodes CSVRTGPEAFF.

The rearrangement joins TRBV9 to TRBJ2-5; no firm D call. This CDR3 has 15 amino acids. Germline CDR1 reads SGDLS; CDR2 reads YYNGEE. The ends were cut back, 0 bases at V and 3 bases at J, with 12 bases in the middle. In DNA, the CDR3 is TGTGCCAGCAGCGTAGGGGTTGAGGCGGAAGAGACCCAGTACTTC. Its protein product is CASSVGVEAEETQYF.

The sample holds a few counts of this clone. The same CDR3 can be traced to other DNA sequences in this sample. CDR3 sequence (DNA): TGTGCCAGCAGTTACGAGGGACAGTTCAATGAGCAGTTCTTC. It codes for CASSYEGQFNEQFF. V usage is TRBV6-5 and J usage is TRBJ2-1; 7 bases map to TRBD1. The CDR3 loop spans 14 amino acids. J gave up 6 bases and V 2 bases, and 4 bases lay outside the gene matches. Germline V gives CDR1 MNHEY, CDR2 SVGAGI.

The J gene is TRBJ1-1, the V gene TRBV19, with D perhaps matching TRBD1 (5 bases). CDR3 length: 14 amino acids. Looked up from germline, CDR1 is LNHDA and CDR2 is SQIVND (reference sequence). Trimming pared 9 bases from V and 7 bases from J, leaving 21 bases between. CDR3 amino acids: CARAGTTEVREAFF. The CDR3 coding sequence is TGTGCCAGGGCCGGGACCACCGAGGTCCGTGAAGCTTTCTTT.

V gene TRBV30 combines with J gene TRBJ1-2; D perhaps matches TRBD1 (5 bases). The CDR3 totals 14 residues. Trimming left V 3 bases short and J 5 bases short, with 16 bases between. Germline V gene sequence: CDR1 GTSNPN, CDR2 SVGIG (reference sequence). The DNA for the CDR3 is TGTGCCTGGAGGGGACTAAGGGCATCATATGGCTACACCTTC. Translated: CAWRGLRASYGYTF.

V usage is TRBV30 and J usage is TRBJ2-6; D uncertain. CDR3 size: 15 residues. The ends were cut back, 1 base at V and 0 bases at J, with 7 bases in the middle. CDR1 is GTSNPN, CDR2 SVGIG, per germline (reference sequence). The CDR3 reads CAWSESRSGANVLTF. As DNA, the CDR3 is TGTGCCTGGAGTGAGTCGCGCTCTGGGGCCAACGTCCTGACTTTC.

The chain joins TRBV29-1 to TRBJ2-3, with 7 bases matching TRBD2. Per the germline V gene, CDR1 is SQVTM and CDR2 is ANQGSEA. The J segment lost 2 bases and the V segment lost 8 bases, leaving 10 bases of the junction unmatched. This CDR3 comprises 14 residues. CDR3 coding DNA: TGCAGCTCTTGGGGGGGACCCGCCACAGATACGCAGTATTTT. Translating gives CSSWGGPATDTQYF.

The chain uses TRBV6-5 and TRBJ2-7; unclear D gene. The V gene lost 4 bases and the J gene lost 3 bases, with 7 bases spanning the gap. The CDR3 is made up of 12 amino acids. Per the germline V gene, CDR1 is MNHEY and CDR2 is SVGAGI. Here the CDR3 DNA reads TGTGCCAGCAGTTCCTCCTACTACGAGCAGTACTTC. Amino acid sequence: CASSSSYYEQYF.

This chain uses TRBV30 with TRBJ2-1, with 8 bases aligning to TRBD2. V was pared by 1 base and J by 2 bases, with 1 base of the junction left unmatched. The CDR3 contains 14 residues. Looked up from germline, CDR1 is GTSNPN and CDR2 is SVGIG (reference sequence). CDR3 protein: CAWSDGGAYNEQFF. In DNA form, the CDR3 reads TGTGCCTGGAGTGACGGGGGGGCCTACAATGAGCAGTTCTTC.

This rearrangement joins TRBV30 to TRBJ1-2, with no clear D. The CDR3 is 12 amino acids. Trimming shortened V by 0 bases and J by 7 bases, and 9 bases separated the two germline ends. Germline V gene data show CDR1 as GTSNPN and CDR2 as SVGIG (reference sequence). The CDR3 reads CAWSVEVSGYTF. CDR3 bases: TGTGCCTGGAGTGTTGAGGTCTCTGGCTACACCTTC.

This chain links TRBV29-1 with TRBJ2-7; 7 bases map to TRBD1. V gave up 1 base and J gave up 4 bases; unmatched junction bases: 10. CDR1 and CDR2 (germline): SQVTM, ANQGSEA. The CDR3 totals 15 residues. Here the CDR3 DNA reads TGCAGCGTTGAAGGGGCAGGGGGAAGAGAGTACGAGCAGTACTTC. Translating gives CSVEGAGGREYEQYF.

The rearrangement joins TRBV4-3 to TRBJ1-1, with D uncertain. Trimming removed 1 base at V and 2 bases at J, with 5 bases between. Germline assignment: CDR1 LGHNA and CDR2 YSLEER. The CDR3 is 13 amino acids. CDR3 loop: CASSQVQNTEAFF. The CDR3 nucleotides are TGCGCCAGCAGCCAAGTACAAAACACTGAAGCTTTCTTT.

The chain carries TRBV6-5 and TRBJ2-6, with D unclear. The V gene lost 4 bases and the J gene lost 3 bases, with 10 bases spanning the gap. This CDR3 is 15 amino acids long. Germline values: CDR1 MNHEY, CDR2 SVGAGI. The CDR3 coding sequence is TGTGCCAGCAGTTCTCTGCTTGGTGGGGCCAACGTCCTGACTTTC. Protein product: CASSSLLGGANVLTF.

CDR3 in DNA: TGCGCCAGCAGCCCGCCCTCCTACGAGCAGTACTTC. Translation gives CASSPPSYEQYF. The chain employs TRBV5-1 and TRBJ2-7; no clear D. The germline gives CDR1 SGHRS, CDR2 YFSETQ. Trimming removed 4 bases at V and 0 bases at J, with 5 bases between. The CDR3 totals 12 residues.

This chain links TRBV30 with TRBJ2-1; D unresolved. The CDR3 is 15 residues long. Germline loops: CDR1 GTSNPN, CDR2 SVGIG (reference sequence). The V end was cut by 3 bases, the J end by 1 base, with 13 bases between. CDR3 region: CAWSPSEVSYNEQFF. The CDR3 DNA reads as TGTGCCTGGAGCCCTAGTGAGGTGTCCTACAATGAGCAGTTCTTC.

This clone has only a few counts. The V call is TRBV5-6, the J call TRBJ2-6; TRBD1 might be the D (6 bases). CDR1 is SGHDT, CDR2 YYEEEE, per germline. The V and J ends lost 5 bases and 0 bases respectively, with 9 bases between them. The CDR3 is 15 amino acids. This CDR3 reads CASRPTGSGANVLTF. As DNA, the CDR3 is TGTGCCAGCAGACCGACAGGCTCTGGGGCCAACGTCCTGACTTTC.

The J gene is TRBJ1-1, the V gene TRBV2, with a weak D call TRBD1 (5 bases). The CDR3 consists of 15 residues. Germline V gives CDR1 SNHLY, CDR2 FYNNEI. Trimming removed 4 bases at V and 7 bases at J, with 19 bases between. DNA of the CDR3: TGTGCCAGCAGTGCCTTCGATAGGGGAATGGTTGAAGCTTTCTTT. Translation: CASSAFDRGMVEAFF.

The J gene is TRBJ2-3, the V gene TRBV7-9; the match to TRBD2 covers 10 bases. The CDR3 totals 15 residues. From germline, CDR1 is SEHNR and CDR2 FQNEAQ (reference sequence). J gave up 7 bases and V 10 bases, and 14 bases lay outside the gene matches. CDR3 amino acids: CAIRGGAGGPYTQYF. For the CDR3, the DNA is TGTGCCATTCGGGGCGGAGCGGGGGGGCCATATACGCAGTATTTT.

This clone came up once. Other DNA variants within this sample encode the same CDR3. The CDR3 here is CASSSGDAYEQYF. The DNA for the CDR3 is TGTGCCAGCAGTTCAGGTGATGCCTACGAGCAGTACTTC. The V call is TRBV5-6, the J call TRBJ2-7; unclear D gene. CDR1 and CDR2 from the germline V gene are SGHDT and YYEEEE. V was trimmed by 5 bases and J by 2 bases, leaving 11 bases between them. This CDR3 is built from 13 residues.

This clone was observed a few times. The chain recombines TRBV4-1 with TRBJ2-3; D not resolved. Germline V gene lookup returns CDR1 MGHRA and CDR2 YSYEKL. This CDR3 region has 14 residues. The germline V and J ends were trimmed by 2 bases and 5 bases, with 11 bases remaining between them. The CDR3 region is CASSQIPERDTQYF. The CDR3 region has the DNA TGCGCCAGCAGCCAAATCCCGGAGAGAGATACGCAGTATTTT.

Written as DNA, the CDR3 is TGTGCCAGCAGGACCGGGACACGGGAGGCAGATACGCAGTATTTT. The encoded protein is CASRTGTREADTQYF. The gene calls are TRBV6-5 and TRBJ2-3, with a possible D match to TRBD2 (7 bases). Trimming removed 6 bases at V and 4 bases at J, with 17 bases between. From germline, CDR1 is MNHEY and CDR2 SVGAGI. The CDR3 totals 15 residues.

This clone turned up a few times. The chain is built from TRBV10-2 and TRBJ2-2; D is unresolved. CDR3 length: 11 residues. CDR1 and CDR2 (germline): WSHSY, SAAADI. V dropped 4 bases and J dropped 6 bases, with 3 bases sitting between them. Here the CDR3 reads CASSGSGELFF. As DNA, the CDR3 is TGCGCCAGCAGTGGATCCGGGGAGCTGTTTTTT.

This clone appeared a few times. CDR3 in DNA: TGTGCCAGCAAGACAGGGAGTTACGAGCAGTACTTC. Protein product: CASKTGSYEQYF. V is TRBV6-5 and J is TRBJ2-7; 7 nucleotides line up with TRBD1. The CDR3 spans 12 residues. Germline V CDR1 and CDR2: MNHEY, SVGAGI. Losses at the gene ends were 7 bases for V and 4 bases for J; bases not matched to a gene: 4.

This clone appeared a few times. This rearrangement joins TRBV10-3 to TRBJ2-7; the D gene is possibly TRBD2 (6 bases). V lost 6 bases, J lost 0 bases, and 9 bases lay in between. This CDR3 has 13 amino acids. The germline V gene has CDR1 ENHRY and CDR2 SYGVKD. The CDR3 here is CAIREGSSYEQYF. CDR3 sequence (DNA): TGTGCCATCAGGGAGGGGAGCTCCTACGAGCAGTACTTC.

The rearrangement uses TRBV6-5 and TRBJ2-2; TRBD2 aligns across 8 bases. CDR1 is MNHEY, CDR2 SVGAGI, per germline. Trimming removed 4 bases from V and 7 bases from J; junction bases left unmatched: 8. This CDR3 is built from 15 residues. The DNA of the CDR3 is TGTGCCAGCAGTTTTCCAGCGGGGGAGGGCGGGGAGCTGTTTTTT. It translates to CASSFPAGEGGELFF.

The J gene is TRBJ1-2, the V gene TRBV29-1, with 9 positions matching TRBD1. In germline, CDR1 is SQVTM, CDR2 ANQGSEA. V shed 0 bases, J shed 3 bases, and the junction held 2 bases outside the gene matches. CDR3 length: 14 amino acids. CDR3 DNA: TGCAGCGTTGAAGATGGGGACAGGGACTATGGCTACACCTTC. Its protein is CSVEDGDRDYGYTF.

V is TRBV30 and J is TRBJ1-6, with 8 bases identical to TRBD1. The V segment lost 5 bases and the J segment 4 bases; nucleotides outside the gene matches: 1. Germline CDR1 reads GTSNPN; CDR2 reads SVGIG (reference sequence). The length of the CDR3 is 13 residues. The CDR3 region is CAWGQGYNSPLHF. CDR3 DNA: TGTGCCTGGGGACAGGGTTATAATTCACCCCTCCACTTT.

A few counts support this clone. Other DNA sequences in this sample translate to the same CDR3. The chain links TRBV5-4 to TRBJ1-1; D not resolved. The V end lost 3 bases, the J end lost 2 bases, and 2 bases lay between the germline ends. Germline CDR1 is SGHNT and CDR2 is YYREEE (reference sequence). The CDR3 sequence is 11 residues long. The CDR3 nucleotides read TGTGCCAGCAGCTCTAACACTGAAGCTTTCTTT. Protein sequence: CASSSNTEAFF.

The rearrangement uses TRBV5-4 and TRBJ2-1; D unresolved. This CDR3 contains 16 residues. Trimming stripped 3 bases from V and 6 bases from J, with 19 bases between. Germline CDR1 and CDR2: SGHNT and YYREEE (reference sequence). CDR3 DNA: TGTGCCAGCAGCTCCTCCGGGTTAGGCACAGCCAATGAGCAGTTCTTC. This translates into CASSSSGLGTANEQFF.

Regarding this clone: Distinct nucleotide sequences in the sample also encode this CDR3. The J gene is TRBJ2-7, the V gene TRBV6-1; the match to TRBD1 covers 10 bases. Germline CDR1 and CDR2: MNHNS and SASEGT. CDR3 size: 14 residues. The V gene end was trimmed by 6 bases and the J gene end by 1 base; junction bases not matched to a gene: 3. CDR3: CASSGTGASYEQYF. Here the CDR3 DNA reads TGTGCCAGCAGCGGGACAGGGGCTTCCTACGAGCAGTACTTC.